This T cell receptor beta chain was observed in a study of regulatory T cells in long-lasting Graves disease listed by TCRdb under 2021. With respect to the entire study: Patients with newly diagnosed Graves' disease had been on antithyroid drugs for under 3 months. This study used TCR sequencing and RNA sequencing of peripheral blood to compare persistent Graves' disease patients against newly diagnosed Graves' disease patients. The study was conducted in China and was registered as a clinical trial. A total of roughly 35 samples underwent TCR sequencing: about 13 from persistent and roughly 20 from newly diagnosed Graves' disease patients.

Library preparation employed multiplex PCR. Sequencing instrument: Illumina HiSeq 4000. To build TCR beta libraries, CDR3 regions were amplified by Arm-PCR using iRepertoire HTBI primers. Gel purification was performed on PCR products prior to sequencing. In the original analysis: Across samples, around 58 TRBV and over 11 TRBJ segments were identified and used for gene usage analysis of CDR3 amino acid clonotypes. COPE and FqMerger were used to merge filtered high-quality paired reads into contigs. Contigs were aligned with BLAST to IMGT TRBV, TRBD and TRBJ reference genes, and CDR3 was defined per IMGT. Highly expanded clones were defined as clonotypes with a frequency above 0.1%. Shannon entropy served as the measure of repertoire diversity, while the Gini coefficient captured V-J evenness. A clonotype found in more than one individual was treated as public. Starting from the raw public reads, TCRdb applied fastp trimming at Q25, assembled clones with MiXCR and retained in-frame beta chains. All rows with the same CDR3 protein become a single entry with the most common DNA and genes. These V and J calls are TCRdb output, not the study's own analysis. In this sample the table shows more than 400,000 distinct CDR3 sequences, 15% to 20% of which occur a single time. The ten top clones hold 9% to 15% of the sample.

This clonotype was found a few times. It has no known antigen specificity. No clone much larger than this one lies a single base away; base qualities are absent. This sample's time point label indicates: newly diagnosed GD, antithyroid drugs for less than 3 months. For both TCR sequencing and RNA sequencing, RNA was extracted from PBMCs in TRIzol. Graves' disease was diagnosed according to American Thyroid Association guidelines. The patients came from an endocrinology department in Xi'an, China. Each patient gave approximately 9.7 milliliters of peripheral blood, collected in an EDTA anticoagulant tube. Ficoll Paque Plus density gradient separation was used to isolate PBMCs, and no additional T cell sorting was done. An Agilent 2100 Bioanalyzer and agarose gel were used to check RNA quality, while a NanoDrop 2000 measured RNA concentration. On the study overall, not on this receptor specifically: Compared with newly diagnosed patients, persistent Graves' disease patients had lower TCR Shannon entropy and fewer highly expanded clones, which suggests clonal expansion. Preferential use of TRBV28, TRBJ1-2 and TRBJ2-5 was observed in persistent disease, whereas TRBV20-1 and TRBJ2-1 were favored in newly diagnosed disease. Because the primary lesion, thyroid tissue, could not be accessed, the study looked at peripheral blood alone. Sequencing and analysis were limited to the TCR beta chain. More public clonotypes were shared among persistent patients (roughly 2,900) than among newly diagnosed patients (over 900). As a limitation, the authors acknowledged that the small sample size may reduce accuracy.

The CDR3, cysteine through phenylalanine, is 17 amino acids long. CDR3 DNA is the only sequence kept; it has 51 bases, read in frame from the first base. V drops 3 bases and J drops 6 bases, leaving 23 bases in between. The germline V gene yields SGDLS for CDR1 and YYNGEE for CDR2. This same sample was also part of a study on T cells in Graves' hyperthyroidism and ophthalmopathy. As described in the second report: Stable Graves' hyperthyroidism was defined as no progression to ophthalmopathy during 18 months of follow-up. Hyperthyroidism patients were aged 18 to 65 years and newly diagnosed, with disease duration of less than 2 months. Patients with uncontrolled infections, other autoimmune diseases, pregnancy or lactation were excluded. Diagnoses relied on clinical symptoms, serum thyroxine and TRAb, thyroid ultrasound and orbital computed tomography. The TCR CDR3 was subjected to a first round of RT-PCR using the HTBI primer set and the Qiagen OneStep RT-PCR kit. Blood samples also contained most of the expanded thyroid clonotypes (frequency above 0.001), which suggests that blood repertoires may reflect thyroid immune responses. Ophthalmopathy was separated from stable hyperthyroidism by a 13 V-J signature model, with 85% to 90% sensitivity and roughly 81% specificity obtained in cross-validation and 80%/75% obtained in testing. In validation, the model predicted progression to ophthalmopathy with roughly 66% sensitivity and less than 75% specificity, a median of around six months before onset. To identify TCR V-J signatures that set the groups apart, the researchers used a discovery cohort of 100 patients, made up of under 45 with Graves' ophthalmopathy and about 55 with stable Graves' hyperthyroidism. Prospective prediction of ophthalmopathy was tested in an independent validation cohort consisting of some 19 hyperthyroidism patients and approximately 16 patients who later progressed to ophthalmopathy. For training and testing, the roughly 93 patients in the discovery cohort were randomly divided in a 7:3 ratio. In addition, the study compared T-cell repertoires in thyroid tissue and in blood from a handful of Graves' hyperthyroidism patients. Following sampling, methimazole starting at 30 mg daily was given to hyperthyroidism patients, and high-dose intravenous methylprednisolone was given to ophthalmopathy patients. The libraries were constructed in a second round of multiplex PCR and then size-selected and purified. Sequencing of the libraries was done on an Illumina HiSeq2000 using paired-end 100 bp reads. SOAPnuke was used to process the raw data, removing reads that contained adapters or uncalled bases, had a mean Phred below 15, or lacked an exact match to the constant primer or identifier. High-quality paired reads were merged using COPE v1.2.5, and each unique nucleotide sequence was defined as a clonotype. MiTCR v1.1 was used to align clonotypes to the IMGT TRBV, TRBD and TRBJ reference segments. The analysis included only V-J combinations with a frequency above 0.0001, which together covered around 99% of the repertoires. The TCS score was defined as F50 (clonal expansion) divided by E x V (chaos), with BLOSUM62-based TCRdist calculated between CDR3 peptides within each V-J. Welch's t-statistics and random forest reduced fewer than 600 V-J features to around 14, which were used in a naive Bayes classifier (R e1071). Sample size was not statistically predetermined, and investigators were not blinded to group allocation. TCR Vbeta CDR3 sequencing of 120 to 150 peripheral blood samples (43 ophthalmopathy, about 75 hyperthyroidism and 17 progressor patients) is reported in the paper.

The clonotype comes from a man between 35 and 55 years old with Graves disease. Donor details come from another sample of the same person, matched by shared clones. Here the chain combines TRBV9 and TRBJ2-3; the best D guess is TRBD2, with 6 bases matching. Sequences were derived from peripheral blood mononuclear cells (PBMCs), sampled at new diagnosis, from a patient treated with antithyroid drugs. In nucleotides, the sequence is TGTGCCAGCAGCGCGAGGCCCTCGGGAGTAGCGTTGGATACGCAGTATTTT. This yields the protein CASSARPSGVALDTQYF.